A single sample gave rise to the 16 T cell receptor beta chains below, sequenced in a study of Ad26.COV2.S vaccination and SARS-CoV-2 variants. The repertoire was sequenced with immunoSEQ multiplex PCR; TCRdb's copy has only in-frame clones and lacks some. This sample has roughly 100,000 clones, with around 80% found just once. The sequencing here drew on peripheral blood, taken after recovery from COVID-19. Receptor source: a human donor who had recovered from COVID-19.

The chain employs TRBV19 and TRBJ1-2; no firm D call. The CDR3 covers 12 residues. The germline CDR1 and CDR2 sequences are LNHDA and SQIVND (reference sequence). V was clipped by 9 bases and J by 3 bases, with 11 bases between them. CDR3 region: CASVSGYYGYTF. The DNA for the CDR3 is TGTGCCAGCGTTTCAGGATACTATGGCTACACCTTC.

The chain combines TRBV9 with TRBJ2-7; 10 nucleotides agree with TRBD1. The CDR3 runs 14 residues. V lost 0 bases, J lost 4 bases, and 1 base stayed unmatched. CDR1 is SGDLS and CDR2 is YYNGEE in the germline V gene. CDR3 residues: CASSVGGQGYEQYF. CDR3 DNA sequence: TGTGCCAGCAGCGTAGGGGGACAGGGGTACGAGCAGTACTTC.

The CDR3 loop reads CASSFAQGELFF. CDR3 bases: TGTGCCAGCAGCTTCGCACAGGGGGAGCTGTTTTTT. V usage is TRBV6-2 or TRBV6-3 and J usage is TRBJ2-2, with D uncertain. Per the germline V gene, CDR1 is MNHEY and CDR2 is SVGEGT. CDR3 length equals 12 residues. V lost 6 bases to trimming and J lost 8 bases, with 10 bases between them.

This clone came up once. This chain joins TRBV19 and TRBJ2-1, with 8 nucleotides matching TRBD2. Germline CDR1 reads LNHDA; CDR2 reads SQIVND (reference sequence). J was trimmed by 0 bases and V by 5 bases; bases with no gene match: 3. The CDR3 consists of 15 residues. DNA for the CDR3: TGTGCCAGTAGTTCCGGGGGGGTCTCCTACAATGAGCAGTTCTTC. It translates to CASSSGGVSYNEQFF.

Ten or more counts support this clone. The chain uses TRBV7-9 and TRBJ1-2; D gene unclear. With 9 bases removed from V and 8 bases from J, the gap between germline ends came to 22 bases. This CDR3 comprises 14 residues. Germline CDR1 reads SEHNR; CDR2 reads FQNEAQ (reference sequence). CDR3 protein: CASTATEVAGGYTF. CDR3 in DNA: TGTGCCAGTACCGCCACGGAGGTAGCGGGCGGCTACACCTTC.

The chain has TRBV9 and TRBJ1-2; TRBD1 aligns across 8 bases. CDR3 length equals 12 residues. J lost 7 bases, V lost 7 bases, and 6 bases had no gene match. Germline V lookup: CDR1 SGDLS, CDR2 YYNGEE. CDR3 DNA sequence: TGTGCCAGCTGGGGACAGGCCTTTGGCTACACCTTC. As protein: CASWGQAFGYTF.

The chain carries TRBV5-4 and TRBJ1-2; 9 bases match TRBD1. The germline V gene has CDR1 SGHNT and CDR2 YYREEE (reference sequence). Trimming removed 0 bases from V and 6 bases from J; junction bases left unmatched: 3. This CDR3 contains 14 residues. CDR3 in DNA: TGTGCCAGCAGCTTGGCCGGGACAGGGAATGGCTACACCTTC. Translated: CASSLAGTGNGYTF.

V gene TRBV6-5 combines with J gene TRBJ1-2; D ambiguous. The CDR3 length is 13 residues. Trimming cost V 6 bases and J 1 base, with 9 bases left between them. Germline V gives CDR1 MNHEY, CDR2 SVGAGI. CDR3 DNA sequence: TGTGCCAGCAGACCACAGAATAACTATGGCTACACCTTC. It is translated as CASRPQNNYGYTF.

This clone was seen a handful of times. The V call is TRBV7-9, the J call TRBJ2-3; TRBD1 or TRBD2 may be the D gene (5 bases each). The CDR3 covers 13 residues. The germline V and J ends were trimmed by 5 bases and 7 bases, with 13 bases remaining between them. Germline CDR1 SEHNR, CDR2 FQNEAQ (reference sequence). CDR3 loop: CASSLLRGNTQYF. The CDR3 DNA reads TGTGCCAGCAGCCTACTGAGGGGAAATACGCAGTATTTT.

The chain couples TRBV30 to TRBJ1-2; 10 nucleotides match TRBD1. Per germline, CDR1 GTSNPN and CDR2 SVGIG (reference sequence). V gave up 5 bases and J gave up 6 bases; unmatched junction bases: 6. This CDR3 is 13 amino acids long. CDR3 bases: TGTGCCTGGCAGACAGGGGGCGCCGATGGCTACACCTTC. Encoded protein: CAWQTGGADGYTF.

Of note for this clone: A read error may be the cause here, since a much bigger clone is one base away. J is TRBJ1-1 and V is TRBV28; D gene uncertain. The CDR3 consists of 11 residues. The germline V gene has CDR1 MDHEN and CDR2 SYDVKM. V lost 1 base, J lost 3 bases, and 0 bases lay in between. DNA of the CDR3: TGTGCCAGCAGTTTATACACTGAAGCTTTCTTT. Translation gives CASSLYTEAFF.

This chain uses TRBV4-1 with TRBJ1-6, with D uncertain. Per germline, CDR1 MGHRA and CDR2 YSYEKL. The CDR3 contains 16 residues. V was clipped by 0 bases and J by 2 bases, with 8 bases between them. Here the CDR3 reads CASSQDWGTYNSPLHF. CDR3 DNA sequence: TGCGCCAGCAGCCAAGATTGGGGAACCTATAATTCACCCCTCCACTTT.

The CDR3 sequence: CASTLGGGETQYF. The DNA for the CDR3 is TGTGCCAGCACGCTTGGGGGGGGAGAGACCCAGTACTTC. This chain connects TRBV28 to TRBJ2-5, with TRBD2 matching over 7 bases. In germline, CDR1 is MDHEN, CDR2 SYDVKM. Germline trimming cut 7 bases from V and 4 bases from J; bases unmatched to any gene: 6. The CDR3 is 13 residues long. Supplemented by reference TRBV28 and TRBJ2-5, the full variable domain reads DVKVTQSSRYLVKRTGEKVFLECVQDMDHENMFWYRQDPGLGLRLIYFSYDVKMKEKGDIPEGYSVSREKKERFSLILESASTNQTSMYLCASTLGGGETQYFGPGTRLLVL.

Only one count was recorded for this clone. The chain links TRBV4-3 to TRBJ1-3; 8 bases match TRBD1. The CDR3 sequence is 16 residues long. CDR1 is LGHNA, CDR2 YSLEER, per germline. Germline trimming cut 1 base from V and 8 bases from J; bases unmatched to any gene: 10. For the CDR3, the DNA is TGCGCCAGCAGCCAAGCCCCGGGACAGGTACTCGACACCATATATTTT. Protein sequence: CASSQAPGQVLDTIYF.

The CDR3 reads CAWSHSGGAGETQYF. The CDR3 nucleotides read TGTGCCTGGAGTCATAGCGGGGGGGCCGGTGAGACCCAGTACTTC. The rearrangement uses TRBV30 and TRBJ2-5, with 11 bases fitting TRBD2. The CDR3 totals 15 residues. In germline, CDR1 is GTSNPN, CDR2 SVGIG (reference sequence). V lost 2 bases to trimming and J lost 5 bases; unmatched junction nucleotides: 7.

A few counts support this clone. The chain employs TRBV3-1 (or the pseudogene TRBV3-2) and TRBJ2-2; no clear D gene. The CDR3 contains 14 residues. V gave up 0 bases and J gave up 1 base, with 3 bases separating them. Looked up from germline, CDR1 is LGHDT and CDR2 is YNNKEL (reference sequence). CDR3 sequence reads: CASSQDQNTGELFF. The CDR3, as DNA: TGTGCCAGCAGCCAAGATCAGAACACCGGGGAGCTGTTTTTT.